This T cell receptor (beta chain) was obtained from a study of blood T cell repertoires in COVID-19. Across the whole study: Samples taken during acute and convalescent COVID-19 were collected in the United States, Italy and Spain. The cDNA or gDNA used as material had been derived from T cells, B-cell-depleted T cells, or PBMCs.

In the original analysis: Estimates of nucleated cell counts were drawn from the amplification of reference gene primers. Measured with immunoSEQ multiplex PCR; TCRdb has only the in-frame clones, and not every one. From that table come the V and J calls and clone size; the DNA was used to work out D and trimming. The data show tens of thousands of clones, 90% seen once. The J segment lost 6 bases and the V segment lost 3 bases, leaving 5 bases of the junction unmatched. This CDR3 region has 13 residues. In germline, CDR1 is KGHSH, CDR2 LQKENI. The sequence derives from a man aged 55 to 70 with acute or convalescent COVID-19. This chain uses TRBV18 with TRBJ2-7, with TRBD2 matching over 7 bases. The sequencing sample was made of peripheral blood. The CDR3 DNA sequence: TGTGCCAGCTCACCCGGACTAGATCGCGAGCAGTACTTC. Translation gives CASSPGLDREQYF.